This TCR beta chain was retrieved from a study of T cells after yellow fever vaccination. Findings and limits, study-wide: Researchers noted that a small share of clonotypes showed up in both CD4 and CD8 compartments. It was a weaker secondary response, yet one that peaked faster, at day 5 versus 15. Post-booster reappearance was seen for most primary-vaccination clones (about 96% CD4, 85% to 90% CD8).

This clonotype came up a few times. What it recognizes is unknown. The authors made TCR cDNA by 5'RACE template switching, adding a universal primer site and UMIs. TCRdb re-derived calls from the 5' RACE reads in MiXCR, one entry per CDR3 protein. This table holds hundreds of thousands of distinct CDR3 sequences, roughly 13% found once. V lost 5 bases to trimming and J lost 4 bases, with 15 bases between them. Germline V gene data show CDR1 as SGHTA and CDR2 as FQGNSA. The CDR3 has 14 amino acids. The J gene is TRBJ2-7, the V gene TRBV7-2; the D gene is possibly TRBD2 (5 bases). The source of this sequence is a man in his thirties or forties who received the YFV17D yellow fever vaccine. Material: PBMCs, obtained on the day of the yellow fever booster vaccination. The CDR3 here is CASSPDWLKYEQYF. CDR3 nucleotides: TGTGCCAGCAGCCCGGACTGGCTGAAGTACGAGCAGTACTTC.